This entry concerns a single T cell receptor beta chain. This specimen belongs to a study of T cell changes during pregnancy in multiple sclerosis. Sequencing was performed with immunoSEQ multiplex PCR; in TCRdb, only in-frame clones are kept and a portion is missing. The data hold some 50,000 clones, with about 91% observed a single time. CDR3 size: 16 residues. Germline V gene sequence: CDR1 MDHEN, CDR2 SYDVKM. V lost 2 bases and J lost 8; bases outside the gene matches: 8. Specimen: CD4+ T cells from peripheral blood mononuclear cells, collected in the second trimester of pregnancy. The chain is built from TRBV28 and TRBJ2-1; 11 nucleotides align to TRBD2. This sequence was found in a female donor with multiple sclerosis, enrolled in a pregnancy study. This CDR3 reads CASSLRTSGSIHEQFF. CDR3 DNA sequence: TGTGCCAGCAGTTTACGTACTAGCGGGAGCATCCATGAGCAGTTCTTC.